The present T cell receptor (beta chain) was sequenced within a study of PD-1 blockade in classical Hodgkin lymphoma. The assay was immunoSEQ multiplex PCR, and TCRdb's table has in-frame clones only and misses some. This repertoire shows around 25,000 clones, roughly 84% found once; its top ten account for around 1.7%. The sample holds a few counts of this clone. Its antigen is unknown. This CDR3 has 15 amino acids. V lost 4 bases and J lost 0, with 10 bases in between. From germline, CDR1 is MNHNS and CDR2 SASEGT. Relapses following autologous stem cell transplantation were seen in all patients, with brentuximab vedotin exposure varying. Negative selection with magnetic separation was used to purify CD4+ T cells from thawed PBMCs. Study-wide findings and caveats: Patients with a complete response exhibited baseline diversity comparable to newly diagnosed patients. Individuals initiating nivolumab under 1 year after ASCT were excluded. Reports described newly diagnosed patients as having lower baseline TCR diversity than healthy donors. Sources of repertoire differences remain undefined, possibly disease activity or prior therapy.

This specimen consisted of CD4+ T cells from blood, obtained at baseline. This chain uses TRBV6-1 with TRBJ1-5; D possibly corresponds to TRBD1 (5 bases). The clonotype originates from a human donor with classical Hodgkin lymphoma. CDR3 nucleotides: TGTGCCAGCAGTGGACAGCCATATAGCAATCAGCCCCAGCATTTT. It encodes CASSGQPYSNQPQHF.